A selection of T cell receptor beta chains follows, all from one sample in a study of T cell repertoires in cytomegalovirus infection. TCRdb re-derived calls from the reads in MiXCR, one entry per CDR3 protein. The data hold about 140,000 distinct CDR3 sequences, with 6.5% observed a single time. Sequenced material: PBMCs. These receptors came from a human donor in good health (CMV status not recorded). Some clones in this sample may be carry-over from other donors' samples. Each CDR3 is given with its conserved first and last residue. A D gene is named only where the DNA matches it firmly. Expanded clones get a size class; other rows say once, few or many, or leave the size out.

CDR3aa: CATSRERFSNQPQHF; CDR3nt: TGTGCCACCAGCAGAGAACGGTTTAGCAATCAGCCCCAGCATTTT; d_gene: NA; abundance: many; j_gene: TRBJ1-5; v_gene: TRBV15
CDR3aa: CASSLWTGVPDTQYF; CDR3nt: TGTGCCAGCAGCTTGTGGACAGGGGTGCCAGATACGCAGTATTTT; d_gene: TRBD1; abundance: many; j_gene: TRBJ2-3; v_gene: TRBV7-8
CDR3aa: CSAPGRRPTDTQYF; CDR3nt: TGCAGTGCTCCCGGACGGAGACCCACAGATACGCAGTATTTT; d_gene: NA; abundance: few; j_gene: TRBJ2-3; v_gene: TRBV20-1
CDR3aa: CASSLGFRYDRGGDTQYF; CDR3nt: TGTGCCAGCAGTTTAGGATTCCGCTACGACAGGGGTGGAGATACGCAGTATTTT; d_gene: TRBD1; abundance: many; j_gene: TRBJ2-3; v_gene: TRBV28
CDR3aa: CASRLRTGGSEQYF; CDR3nt: TGTGCCAGCAGATTGAGGACAGGGGGCAGCGAGCAGTACTTC; d_gene: TRBD1; abundance: NA; j_gene: TRBJ2-7; v_gene: TRBV27
CDR3aa: CASLPGGGRTDTQYF; CDR3nt: TGTGCCAGCCTCCCAGGAGGGGGTAGGACAGATACGCAGTATTTT; d_gene: NA; abundance: many; j_gene: TRBJ2-3; v_gene: TRBV7-2
CDR3aa: CASKATYGYTF; CDR3nt: TGTGCCAGCAAAGCGACCTATGGCTACACCTTC; d_gene: NA; abundance: many; j_gene: TRBJ1-2; v_gene: TRBV28
CDR3aa: CRGGRGADLEAFF; CDR3nt: TGCAGGGGCGGGAGAGGCGCGGATCTTGAAGCTTTCTTT; d_gene: NA; abundance: few; j_gene: TRBJ1-1; v_gene: TRBV20-1
CDR3aa: CASSPNYNSPLHF; CDR3nt: TGTGCCAGCAGTCCGAACTATAATTCACCCCTCCACTTT; d_gene: NA; abundance: many; j_gene: TRBJ1-6; v_gene: TRBV28
CDR3aa: CASSGSGVQPQHF; CDR3nt: TGTGCCAGCTCCGGTTCGGGGGTACAGCCCCAGCATTTT; d_gene: NA; abundance: many; j_gene: TRBJ1-5; v_gene: TRBV6-1